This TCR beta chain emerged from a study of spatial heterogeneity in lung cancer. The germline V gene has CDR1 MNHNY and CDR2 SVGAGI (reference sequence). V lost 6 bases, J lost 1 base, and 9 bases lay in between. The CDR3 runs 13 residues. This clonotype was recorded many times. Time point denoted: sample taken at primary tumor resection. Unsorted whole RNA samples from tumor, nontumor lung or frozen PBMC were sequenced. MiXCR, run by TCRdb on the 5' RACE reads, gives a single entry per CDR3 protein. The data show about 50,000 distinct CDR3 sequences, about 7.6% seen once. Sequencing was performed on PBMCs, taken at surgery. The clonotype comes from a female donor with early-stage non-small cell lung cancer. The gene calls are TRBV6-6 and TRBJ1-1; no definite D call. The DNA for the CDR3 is TGTGCCAGCAGCATAGGAGGGAACACTGAAGCTTTCTTT. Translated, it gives CASSIGGNTEAFF.